This entry lists 7 T cell receptor beta chains sequenced from one sample in a study of siplizumab effects on memory and regulatory T cells. The table came from immunoSEQ multiplex PCR; TCRdb's copy has only in-frame clones and leaves some out. The profile shows roughly 60,000 clones, about 96% of them singletons. The sample was naive CD8+ T cells sorted from blood. All receptors come from a human donor in good health.

The DNA of the CDR3 is TGTGCCAGCAGTGAAATGAGGGACAGGGGGCATCAGCCCCAGCATTTT. Residues: CASSEMRDRGHQPQHF. V is TRBV6-1 and J is TRBJ1-5; 12 bases agree with TRBD1. The CDR3 totals 16 residues. The V gene's germline CDR1 is MNHNS and CDR2 SASEGT. The trim removed 2 bases at V and 5 bases at J, leaving 4 bases unmatched.

V and J are TRBV7-9 and TRBJ2-7; 7 nucleotides line up with TRBD1. Germline V gene lookup returns CDR1 SEHNR and CDR2 FQNEAQ (reference sequence). V gave up 4 bases and J gave up 6 bases; unmatched junction bases: 3. The CDR3 runs 12 residues. The CDR3 DNA reads as TGTGCCAGCAGCTCGACAGGGTTCGAGCAGTACTTC. Its translation is CASSSTGFEQYF. Looking up the rest from reference TRBV7-9 and TRBJ2-7 gives the full variable domain: DTGVSQNPRHKITKRGQNVTFRCDPISEHNRLYWYRQTLGQGPEFLTYFQNEAQLEKSRLLSDRFSAERPKGSFSTLEIQRTEQGDSAMYLCASSSTGFEQYFGPGTRLTVT.

This chain uses TRBV2 with TRBJ1-5, with D unresolved. Germline lookup yields CDR1 SNHLY and CDR2 FYNNEI. CDR3 length equals 16 residues. Trimming removed 6 bases at V and 0 bases at J, with 15 bases between. This CDR3 is CASSIMIAYSNQPQHF. In nucleotides, the CDR3 is TGTGCCAGCAGCATCATGATTGCGTATAGCAATCAGCCCCAGCATTTT.

The genes are TRBV4-2 and TRBJ2-7, with 10 positions matching TRBD1. The ends lost 5 bases at V and 3 bases at J; junction bases unmatched: 10. Germline V gene lookup returns CDR1 LGHNA and CDR2 YNFKEQ. This CDR3 has 16 residues. CDR3 sequence: CASSSKTGTGVYEQYF. The CDR3 nucleotides read TGTGCCAGCAGCTCAAAGACCGGGACAGGGGTCTACGAGCAGTACTTC.

The J gene is TRBJ2-5, the V gene TRBV6-1; 15 bases are shared with TRBD2. With the DNA end fitting TRBJ2-7 better, the J assignment may be wrong. The length of the CDR3 is 17 residues. From germline, CDR1 is MNHNS and CDR2 SASEGT. The CDR3 loop is CASSARTSGGAVSEQYF. In DNA, the CDR3 is TGTGCCAGCAGTGCCAGGACTAGCGGGGGGGCGGTAAGCGAGCAGTACTTC.

The gene calls are TRBV11-2 and TRBJ1-2; D remains ambiguous. The CDR3 sequence is 12 residues long. Germline V lookup: CDR1 SGHAT, CDR2 FQNNGV. V lost 7 bases to trimming and J lost 4 bases, with 10 bases between them. The chain's CDR3 is CASTPGIYGYTF. The CDR3 region has the DNA TGTGCCAGCACCCCGGGGATCTATGGCTACACCTTC.

This chain connects TRBV10-3 to TRBJ2-7; 8 bases match TRBD2. J lost 0 bases, V lost 10 bases, and 14 bases had no gene match. The germline V gene encodes CDR1 ENHRY and CDR2 SYGVKD. This CDR3 contains 16 residues. CDR3 bases: TGTGCCACCAGCTCGGGCGGGGGGTCTTTCTCCTACGAGCAGTACTTC. The encoded protein is CATSSGGGSFSYEQYF.